These 15 T cell receptor beta chains originate from one sample sequenced in a study of post-analysis software for immune sequencing data. Study-wide findings and caveats: Comparison of patients with controls showed a handful of TRBV segments more frequent in patients, TRBV5-6, TRBV5-1 and TRBV20-1 among them.

The antigens these receptors bind are not known. The TCR beta cDNA libraries carried unique molecular identifiers. TCRdb passed the PCR reads through MiXCR, listing each CDR3 protein once. The sample shows approximately 770,000 distinct CDR3 sequences, 35% to 55% of them seen only once. Sequenced: blood. The receptors come from a girl aged 5-17 years with multiple sclerosis.

The chain joins TRBV5-8 to TRBJ2-1, with 8 bases that match TRBD1. The CDR3 is 17 residues long. V shed 4 bases and J 2 bases; nucleotides not matched to a gene: 11. In germline, CDR1 is SGHTS, CDR2 YDEGEE. CDR3 coding DNA: TGTGCCAGCAGCCCCAGGGGGCAGGGGCTGACCTACAATGAGCAGTTCTTC. Its protein is CASSPRGQGLTYNEQFF. The full variable domain, in which reference TRBV5-8 and TRBJ2-1 provide the parts outside the CDR3, is EAGVTQSPTHLIKTRGQQATLRCSPISGHTSVYWYQQALGLGLQFLLWYDEGEERNRGNFPPRFSGRQFPNYSSELNVNALELEDSALYLCASSPRGQGLTYNEQFFGPGTRLTVL.

This clonotype has a single count. CDR3 loop: CSVVSRDRFTDTQYF. The CDR3, as DNA: TGCAGCGTTGTTTCCCGGGACAGATTCACAGATACGCAGTATTTT. This rearrangement joins TRBV29-1 to TRBJ2-3, with TRBD1 matching over 7 bases. The CDR3 runs 15 residues. J lost 2 bases, V lost 4 bases, and 9 bases had no gene match. Germline loops: CDR1 SQVTM, CDR2 ANQGSEA.

This clonotype came up a few times. The chain employs TRBV11-2 and TRBJ2-1; a weak D match, TRBD2 (5 bases). V lost 5 bases and J 4 bases, leaving 15 bases between the germline ends. Germline CDR1 and CDR2: SGHAT and FQNNGV. This CDR3 region has 15 residues. The CDR3 bases are TGTGCCAGCAGCCTATCTAGCAGTAGGTACAATGAGCAGTTCTTC. Encoded protein: CASSLSSSRYNEQFF.

The chain employs TRBV29-1 and TRBJ2-7; D is possibly TRBD1 or TRBD2 (5 bases each). V lost 6 bases and J 4 bases, leaving 16 bases between the germline ends. There are 13 residues in the CDR3. CDR1 SQVTM and CDR2 ANQGSEA come from the germline V gene. CDR3 DNA sequence: TGCAGCGTCGCCCGGGGCGCGGCGTACGAGCAGTACTTC. Translating it yields CSVARGAAYEQYF.

The chain recombines TRBV7-3 with TRBJ2-1; tentatively, D is TRBD2 (5 bases). The CDR3 extends over 16 amino acids. V lost 5 bases and J lost 4, with 18 bases in between. Germline CDR1 reads SGHTA; CDR2 reads FQGTGA. The CDR3 nucleotides read TGTGCCAGCAGCCCCTTAGCGAGAGCGAATTACAATGAGCAGTTCTTC. The encoded protein is CASSPLARANYNEQFF.

The genes are TRBV2 and TRBJ2-3; D is unresolved. This CDR3 comprises 12 residues. Per the germline V gene, CDR1 is SNHLY and CDR2 is FYNNEI. Trimming left V 8 bases short and J 0 bases short, with 6 bases between. This chain's CDR3 is CASPTSTDTQYF. As DNA, the CDR3 is TGTGCCAGCCCAACTAGCACAGATACGCAGTATTTT. Looking up the rest from reference TRBV2 and TRBJ2-3 gives the full variable domain: EPEVTQTPSHQVTQMGQEVILRCVPISNHLYFYWYRQILGQKVEFLVSFYNNEISEKSEIFDDQFSVERPDGSNFTLKIRSTKLEDSAMYFCASPTSTDTQYFGPGTRLTVL.

This clonotype was seen only a few times. The rearrangement joins TRBV7-3 to TRBJ2-5, with D unresolved. The germline V gene encodes CDR1 SGHTA and CDR2 FQGTGA. The ends were cut back, 4 bases at V and 4 bases at J, with 10 bases in the middle. This CDR3 has 13 residues. CDR3 DNA: TGTGCCAGCAGCTCGCGGCGAGGAGAGACCCAGTACTTC. This encodes CASSSRRGETQYF.

The chain carries TRBV30 and TRBJ2-7, with 12 positions matching TRBD2. After removal of 5 bases from V and 9 bases from J, the junction contained 8 bases not matched to a gene. CDR1 and CDR2 from the germline V gene are GTSNPN and SVGIG (reference sequence). The CDR3 has 13 residues. CDR3 in amino acids: CAWAGLAGYGQYF. The CDR3 DNA follows: TGTGCCTGGGCTGGACTAGCGGGATATGGGCAGTACTTC.

V and J are TRBV12-3 or TRBV12-4 and TRBJ1-1, with D hard to call. The ends were cut back, 4 bases at V and 4 bases at J, with 10 bases in the middle. CDR3 length: 13 residues. CDR3 protein: CASSSGIPTEAFF. DNA of the CDR3: TGTGCCAGCAGTTCGGGGATCCCCACTGAAGCTTTCTTT.

In this sample, this clonotype turned up a few times. The rearrangement uses TRBV20-1 and TRBJ2-1; 7 positions match TRBD1. Germline trimming cut 2 bases from V and 2 bases from J; bases unmatched to any gene: 3. Germline CDR1 reads DFQATT; CDR2 reads SNEGSKA (reference sequence). There are 14 residues in the CDR3. The chain's CDR3 is CSARQQGAYNEQFF. The CDR3 DNA reads as TGCAGTGCTAGACAGCAGGGGGCCTACAATGAGCAGTTCTTC.

The chain has TRBV5-5 and TRBJ2-4; D assignment may be TRBD1 or TRBD2 (5 bases each). The J call is doubtful: the DNA matches TRBJ2-5 better. CDR1 and CDR2 (germline): SGHKS, YYEKEE (reference sequence). This CDR3 contains 16 residues. The CDR3 here is CASSLFGGPSQETQYF. The DNA for the CDR3 is TGTGCCAGCAGCCTATTTGGGGGACCAAGCCAAGAGACCCAGTACTTC.

This clonotype was picked up a small number of times. The rearrangement links TRBV20-1 to TRBJ1-2, with D perhaps matching TRBD1 (6 bases). Per the germline V gene, CDR1 is DFQATT and CDR2 is SNEGSKA (reference sequence). V lost 0 bases and J lost 2, with 13 bases in between. This CDR3 contains 15 residues. The CDR3 protein is CSARDGGRGNYGYTF. The CDR3 DNA sequence: TGCAGTGCTAGAGATGGGGGCAGGGGAAACTATGGCTACACCTTC.

The chain employs TRBV20-1 and TRBJ1-4; D remains unclear. CDR1 and CDR2 (germline): DFQATT, SNEGSKA (reference sequence). Deletions cut 5 bases from V and 5 bases from J, with 12 bases between. The CDR3 runs 13 residues. CDR3 nucleotide sequence: TGCAGTGCTCCAAAGGATCGAAATGAAAAACTGTTTTTT. It encodes CSAPKDRNEKLFF.

Of note for this clonotype: One end of the junction varies from germline; a read error may be responsible. This rearrangement joins TRBV4-1 to TRBJ2-3; TRBD2 aligns across 12 bases. The CDR3 loop spans 18 amino acids. Germline CDR1 is MGHRA and CDR2 is YSYEKL. The CDR3 here is CASSQEGTSGRSTDTQYF. The CDR3 DNA sequence: TGCGCCAGCAGCCAAGAGGGGACTAGCGGGCGAAGCACGGATACGCAGTATTTT.

With regard to this clonotype: Likely a read error: the CDR3 ends without its conserved phenylalanine or tryptophan. The rearrangement links TRBV7-2 to TRBJ2-7, with D uncertain. The CDR3 consists of 14 residues. Germline loops: CDR1 SGHTA, CDR2 FQGNSA. Trimming cost V 0 bases and J 2 bases, with 8 bases left between them. This CDR3 reads CASSLASAPYEQYL. As DNA, the CDR3 is TGTGCCAGCAGCTTAGCGTCTGCCCCCTACGAGCAGTACTTA.